This T cell receptor (beta chain) was identified during a study of T cells in tumors and immune-related adverse events (dated by TCRdb to the early 2020s). Note on this clone: The specificity of this receptor is unknown. The sample holds no much larger clone one base away, and base qualities are not on file.

Using the immunoSEQ assay, the TCR beta locus was amplified and sequenced, producing bulk TCR Vbeta CDR3 data. In the source study's methods: CDR3s were excluded if they were non-productive, were shorter than 7 amino acids, or did not start with C or end with F/W. Analysis was limited to specimens with at least 1000 reads, and clonotypes were defined at the amino acid level. Clonality was computed as 1 minus Pielou's evenness. To equalize library sizes, abundance-weighted random subsampling with replacement was performed and repeated 100 times so that 95% confidence intervals could be reported. Repertoire overlap was quantified with the Morisita overlap index, and the top 40 clones per specimen were checked for overlap with the irAE. Drawn from immuneACCESS, this table holds only the in-frame rearrangements with V and J called that TCRdb kept. Clones are partly lost; checked studies trace under half to an unresolved V gene and leave the rest unexplained. The V and J calls and the clone size are those of that table, but D and trimming were determined from the DNA. The sample contains about 22,000 clones, 85% to 95% of them found a single time. In total, the top ten clones hold 1.1% to 1.5% of the sample.

The CDR3 holds 12 amino acids from the cysteine to the phenylalanine. The kept DNA is CDR3 alone, 36 bases in frame from the first base. The germline V gene encodes CDR1 SEHNR and CDR2 FQNEAQ (reference sequence). V lost 7 bases and J lost 6 bases; the stretch between them is 10 bases long. Explained via the paper, the treatment or condition label denotes: nivolumab (PD-1 blockade) given before sampling. The DNeasy Blood and Tissue Kit was used to extract DNA from formalin-fixed paraffin-embedded specimens. This sample comprised lymph node tissue, obtained from a patient treated with anti-PD-1 therapy. The chain is assembled from TRBV7-9 and TRBJ2-1, with the D gene not confidently named. The clonotype was recovered from a female donor with metastatic renal cell carcinoma. The CDR3 corresponds to CASISQGNEQFF. The sequence in DNA is TGTGCCAGCATCAGCCAAGGCAATGAGCAGTTCTTC.